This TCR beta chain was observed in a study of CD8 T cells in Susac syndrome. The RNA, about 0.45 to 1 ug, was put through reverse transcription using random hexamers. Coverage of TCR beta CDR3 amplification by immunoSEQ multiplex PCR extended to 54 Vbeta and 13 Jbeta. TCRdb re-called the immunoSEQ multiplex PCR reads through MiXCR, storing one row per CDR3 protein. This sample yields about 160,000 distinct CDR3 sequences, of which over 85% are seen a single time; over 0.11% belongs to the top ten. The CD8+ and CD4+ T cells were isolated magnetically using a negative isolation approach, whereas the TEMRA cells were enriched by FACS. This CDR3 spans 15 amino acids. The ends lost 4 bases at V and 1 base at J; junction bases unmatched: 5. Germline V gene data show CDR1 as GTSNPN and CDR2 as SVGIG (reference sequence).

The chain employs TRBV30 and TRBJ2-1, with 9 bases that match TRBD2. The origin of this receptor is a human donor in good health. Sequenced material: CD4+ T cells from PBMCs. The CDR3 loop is CAWTRLAVSYNEQFF. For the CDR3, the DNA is TGTGCCTGGACTAGACTAGCGGTTTCCTACAATGAGCAGTTCTTC.